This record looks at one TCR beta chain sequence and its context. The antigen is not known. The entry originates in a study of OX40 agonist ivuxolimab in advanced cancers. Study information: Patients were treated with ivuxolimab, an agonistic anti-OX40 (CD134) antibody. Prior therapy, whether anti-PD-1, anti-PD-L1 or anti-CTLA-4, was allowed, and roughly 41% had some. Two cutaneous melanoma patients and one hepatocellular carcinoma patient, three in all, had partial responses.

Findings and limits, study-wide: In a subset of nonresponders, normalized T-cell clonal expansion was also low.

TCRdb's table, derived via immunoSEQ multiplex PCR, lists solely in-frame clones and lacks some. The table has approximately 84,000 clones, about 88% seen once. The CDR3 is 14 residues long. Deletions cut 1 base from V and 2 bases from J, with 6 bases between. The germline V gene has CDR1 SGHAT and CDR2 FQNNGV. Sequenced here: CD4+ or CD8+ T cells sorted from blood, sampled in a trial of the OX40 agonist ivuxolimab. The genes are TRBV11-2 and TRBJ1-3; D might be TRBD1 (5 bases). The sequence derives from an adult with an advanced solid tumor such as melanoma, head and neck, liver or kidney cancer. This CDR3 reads CASSLVGAGNTIYF. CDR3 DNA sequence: TGTGCCAGCAGCTTAGTAGGGGCTGGAAACACCATATATTTT.